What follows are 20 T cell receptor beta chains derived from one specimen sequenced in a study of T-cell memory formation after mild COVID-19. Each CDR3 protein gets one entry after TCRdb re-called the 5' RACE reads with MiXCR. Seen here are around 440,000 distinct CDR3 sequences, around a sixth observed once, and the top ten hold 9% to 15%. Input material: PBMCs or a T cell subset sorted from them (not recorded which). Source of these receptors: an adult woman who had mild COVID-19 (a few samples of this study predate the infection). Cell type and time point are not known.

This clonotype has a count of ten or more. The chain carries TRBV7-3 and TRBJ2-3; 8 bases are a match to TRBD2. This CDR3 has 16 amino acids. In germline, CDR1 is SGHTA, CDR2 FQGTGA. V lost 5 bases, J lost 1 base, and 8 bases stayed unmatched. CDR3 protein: CASSKRSSGRTDTQYF. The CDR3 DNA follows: TGTGCCAGCAGCAAAAGATCTAGCGGGCGCACAGATACGCAGTATTTT.

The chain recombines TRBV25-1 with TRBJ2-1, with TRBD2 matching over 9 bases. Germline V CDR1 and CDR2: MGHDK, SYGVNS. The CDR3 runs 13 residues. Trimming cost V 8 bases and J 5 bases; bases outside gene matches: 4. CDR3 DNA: TGTGCCAGCGGACTAGCGATGAACAATGAGCAGTTCTTC. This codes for CASGLAMNNEQFF.

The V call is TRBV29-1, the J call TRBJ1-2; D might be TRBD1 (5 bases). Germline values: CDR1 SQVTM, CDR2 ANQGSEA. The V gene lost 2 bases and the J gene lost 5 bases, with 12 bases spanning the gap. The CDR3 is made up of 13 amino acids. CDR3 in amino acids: CSVERAGSYGYTF. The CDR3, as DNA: TGCAGCGTTGAAAGGGCAGGGTCATATGGCTACACCTTC.

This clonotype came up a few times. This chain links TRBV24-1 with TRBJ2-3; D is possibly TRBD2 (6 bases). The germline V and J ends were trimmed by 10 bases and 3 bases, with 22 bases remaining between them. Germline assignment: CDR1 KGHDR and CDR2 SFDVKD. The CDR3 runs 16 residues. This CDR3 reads CATLLLGGVRTDTQYF. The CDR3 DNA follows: TGTGCCACGCTCCTGCTGGGGGGAGTGAGGACAGATACGCAGTATTTT.

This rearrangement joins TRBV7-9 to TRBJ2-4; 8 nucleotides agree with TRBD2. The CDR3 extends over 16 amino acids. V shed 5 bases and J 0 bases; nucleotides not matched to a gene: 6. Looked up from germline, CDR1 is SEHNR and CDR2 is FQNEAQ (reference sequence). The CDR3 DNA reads TGTGCCAGCAGCCCCCGGGGGGGTCTAGCCAAAAACATTCAGTACTTC. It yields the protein CASSPRGGLAKNIQYF. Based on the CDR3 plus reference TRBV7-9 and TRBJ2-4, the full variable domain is DTGVSQNPRHKITKRGQNVTFRCDPISEHNRLYWYRQTLGQGPEFLTYFQNEAQLEKSRLLSDRFSAERPKGSFSTLEIQRTEQGDSAMYLCASSPRGGLAKNIQYFGAGTRLSVL.

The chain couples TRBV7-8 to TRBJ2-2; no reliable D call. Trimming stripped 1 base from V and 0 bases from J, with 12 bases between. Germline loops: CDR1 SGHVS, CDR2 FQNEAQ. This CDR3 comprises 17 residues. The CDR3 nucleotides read TGTGCCAGCAGCTTAGTTGCGCGCGCTGCGAACACCGGGGAGCTGTTTTTT. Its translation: CASSLVARAANTGELFF.

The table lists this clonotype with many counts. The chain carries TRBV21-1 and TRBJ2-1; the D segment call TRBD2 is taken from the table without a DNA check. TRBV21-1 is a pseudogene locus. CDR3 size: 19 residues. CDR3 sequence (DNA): TGTGCCAGCAGCAAAAAACTAGCGGGGGGCACTTATTCCTACAATGAGCAGTTCTTC. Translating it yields CASSKKLAGGTYSYNEQFF.

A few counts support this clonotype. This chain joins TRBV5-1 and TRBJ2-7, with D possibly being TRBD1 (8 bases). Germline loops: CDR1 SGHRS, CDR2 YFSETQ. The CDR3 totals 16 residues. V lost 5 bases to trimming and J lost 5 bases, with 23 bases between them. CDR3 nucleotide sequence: TGCGCCAGCAGGGAGGGGAGGGCAGGGGGCCACCACGAGCAGTACTTC. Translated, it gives CASREGRAGGHHEQYF.

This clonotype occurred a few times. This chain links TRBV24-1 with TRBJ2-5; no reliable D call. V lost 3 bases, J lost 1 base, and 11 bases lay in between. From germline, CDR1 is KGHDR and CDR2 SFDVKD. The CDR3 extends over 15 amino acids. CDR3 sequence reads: CATSDPTGPQETQYF. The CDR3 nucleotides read TGTGCCACCAGTGATCCCACCGGGCCCCAAGAGACCCAGTACTTC.

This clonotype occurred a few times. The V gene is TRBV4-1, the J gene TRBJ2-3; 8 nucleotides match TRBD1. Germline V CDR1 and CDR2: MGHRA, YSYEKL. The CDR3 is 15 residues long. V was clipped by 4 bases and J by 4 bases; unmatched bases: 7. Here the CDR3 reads CASSLLGQGSDTQYF. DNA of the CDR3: TGCGCCAGCAGCCTACTAGGACAGGGCTCAGATACGCAGTATTTT.

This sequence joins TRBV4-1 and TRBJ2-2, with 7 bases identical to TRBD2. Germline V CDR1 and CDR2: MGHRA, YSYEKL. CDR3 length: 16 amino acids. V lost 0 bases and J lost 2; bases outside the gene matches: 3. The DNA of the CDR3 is TGCGCCAGCAGCCAAGACGGGACTACAAACACCGGGGAGCTGTTTTTT. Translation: CASSQDGTTNTGELFF.

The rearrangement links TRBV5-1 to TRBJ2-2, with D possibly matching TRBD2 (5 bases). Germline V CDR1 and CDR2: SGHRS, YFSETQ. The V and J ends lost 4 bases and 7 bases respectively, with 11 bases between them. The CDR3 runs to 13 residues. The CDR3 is CASSLKSGGELFF. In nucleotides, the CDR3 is TGCGCCAGCAGCCTCAAAAGCGGCGGGGAGCTGTTTTTT. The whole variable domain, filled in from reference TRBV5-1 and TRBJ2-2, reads KAGVTQTPRYLIKTRGQQVTLSCSPISGHRSVSWYQQTPGQGLQFLFEYFSETQRNKGNFPGRFSGRQFSNSRSEMNVSTLELGDSALYLCASSLKSGGELFFGEGSRLTVL.

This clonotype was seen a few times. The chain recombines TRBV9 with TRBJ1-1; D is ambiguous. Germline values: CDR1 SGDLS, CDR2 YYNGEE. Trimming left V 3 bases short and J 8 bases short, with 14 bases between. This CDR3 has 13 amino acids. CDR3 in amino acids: CASSALVWGEAFF. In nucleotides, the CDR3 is TGTGCCAGCAGCGCCCTAGTATGGGGAGAAGCTTTCTTT.

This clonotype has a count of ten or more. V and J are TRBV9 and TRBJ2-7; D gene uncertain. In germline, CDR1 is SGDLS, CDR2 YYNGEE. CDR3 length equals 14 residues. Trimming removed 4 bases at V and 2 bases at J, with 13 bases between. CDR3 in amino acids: CASSLTTGTYEQYF. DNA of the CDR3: TGTGCCAGCAGCCTCACGACCGGAACCTACGAGCAGTACTTC.

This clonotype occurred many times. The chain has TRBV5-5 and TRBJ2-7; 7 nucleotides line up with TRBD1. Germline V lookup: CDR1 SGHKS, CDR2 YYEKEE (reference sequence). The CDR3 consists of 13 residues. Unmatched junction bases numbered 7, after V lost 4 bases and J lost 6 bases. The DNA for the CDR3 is TGTGCCAGCAGCCCGGGACAGAAACGCGAGCAGTACTTC. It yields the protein CASSPGQKREQYF.

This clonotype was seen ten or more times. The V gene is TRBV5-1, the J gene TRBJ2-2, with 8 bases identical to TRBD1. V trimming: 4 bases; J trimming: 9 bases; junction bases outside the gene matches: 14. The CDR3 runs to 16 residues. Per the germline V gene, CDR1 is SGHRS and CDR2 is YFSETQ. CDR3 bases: TGCGCCAGCAGCACAGGACAGGGAGGCGACCACCGGGAGCTGTTTTTT. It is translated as CASSTGQGGDHRELFF.

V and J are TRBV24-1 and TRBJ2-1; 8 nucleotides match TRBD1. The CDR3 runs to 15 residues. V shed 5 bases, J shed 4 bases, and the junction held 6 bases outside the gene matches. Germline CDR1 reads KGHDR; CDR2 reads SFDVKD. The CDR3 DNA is TGTGCCACCAGTGGAGAAACAGGGGGTTACAATGAGCAGTTCTTC. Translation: CATSGETGGYNEQFF.

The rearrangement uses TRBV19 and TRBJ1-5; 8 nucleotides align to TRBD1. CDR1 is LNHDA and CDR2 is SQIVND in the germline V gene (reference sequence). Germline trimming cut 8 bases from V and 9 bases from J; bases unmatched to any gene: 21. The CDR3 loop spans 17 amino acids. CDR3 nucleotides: TGTGCCAGTTCTAACTCGGGGCCTGGACAGGGTGGTTTGCCCCAGCATTTT. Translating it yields CASSNSGPGQGGLPQHF.

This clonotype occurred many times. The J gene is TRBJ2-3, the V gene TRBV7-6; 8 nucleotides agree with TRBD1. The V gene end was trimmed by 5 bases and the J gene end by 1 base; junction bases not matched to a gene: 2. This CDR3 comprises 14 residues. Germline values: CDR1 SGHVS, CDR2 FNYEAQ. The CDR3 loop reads CASSMTGGTDTQYF. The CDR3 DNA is TGTGCCAGCAGCATGACAGGGGGCACAGATACGCAGTATTTT.

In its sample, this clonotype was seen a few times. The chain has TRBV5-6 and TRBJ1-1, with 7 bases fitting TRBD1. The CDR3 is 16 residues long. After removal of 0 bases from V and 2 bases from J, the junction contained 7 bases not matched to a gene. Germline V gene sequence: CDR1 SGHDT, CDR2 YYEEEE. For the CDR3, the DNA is TGTGCCAGCAGCTTGGCGAACAGGGGTTTAAACACTGAAGCTTTCTTT. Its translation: CASSLANRGLNTEAFF.